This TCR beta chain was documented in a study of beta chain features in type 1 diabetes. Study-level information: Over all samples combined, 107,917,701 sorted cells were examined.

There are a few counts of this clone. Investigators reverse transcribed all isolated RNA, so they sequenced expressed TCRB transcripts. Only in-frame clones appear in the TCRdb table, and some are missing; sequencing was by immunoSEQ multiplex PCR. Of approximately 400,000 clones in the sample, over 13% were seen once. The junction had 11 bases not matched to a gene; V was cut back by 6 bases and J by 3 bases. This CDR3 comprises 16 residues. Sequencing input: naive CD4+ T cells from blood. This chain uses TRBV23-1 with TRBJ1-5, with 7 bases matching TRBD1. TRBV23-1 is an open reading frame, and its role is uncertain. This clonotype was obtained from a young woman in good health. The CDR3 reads CASRTEQGTNNQPQHF. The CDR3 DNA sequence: TGCGCCAGCAGAACCGAACAGGGGACGAACAATCAGCCCCAGCATTTT.